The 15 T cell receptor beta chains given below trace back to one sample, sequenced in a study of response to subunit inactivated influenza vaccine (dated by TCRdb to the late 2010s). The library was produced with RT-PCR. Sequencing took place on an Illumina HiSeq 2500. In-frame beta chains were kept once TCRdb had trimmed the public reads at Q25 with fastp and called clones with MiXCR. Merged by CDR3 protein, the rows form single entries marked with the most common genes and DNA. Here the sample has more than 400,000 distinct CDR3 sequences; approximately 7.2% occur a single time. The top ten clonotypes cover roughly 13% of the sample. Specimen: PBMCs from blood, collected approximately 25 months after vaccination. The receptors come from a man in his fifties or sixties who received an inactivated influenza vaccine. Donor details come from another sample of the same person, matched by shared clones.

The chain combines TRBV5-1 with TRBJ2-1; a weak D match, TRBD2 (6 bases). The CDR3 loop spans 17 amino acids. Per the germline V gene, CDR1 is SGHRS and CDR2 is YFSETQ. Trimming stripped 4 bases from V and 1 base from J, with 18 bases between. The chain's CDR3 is CASSGGSGDPSYNEQFF. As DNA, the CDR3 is TGCGCCAGCAGCGGGGGGAGTGGCGATCCGTCCTACAATGAGCAGTTCTTC.

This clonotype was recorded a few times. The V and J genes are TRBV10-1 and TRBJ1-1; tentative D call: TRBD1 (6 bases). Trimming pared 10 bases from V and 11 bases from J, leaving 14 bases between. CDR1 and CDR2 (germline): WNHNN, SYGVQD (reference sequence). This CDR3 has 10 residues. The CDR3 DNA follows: TGCGCCACTACACAGGGACGCGCTTTCTTT. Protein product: CATTQGRAFF.

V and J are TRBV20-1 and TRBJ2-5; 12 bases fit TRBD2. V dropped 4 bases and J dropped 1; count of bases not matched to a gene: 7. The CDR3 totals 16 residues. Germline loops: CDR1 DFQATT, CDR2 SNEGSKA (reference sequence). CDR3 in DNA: TGCAGTGCTAAAGGACTAGCGGGGACACCCCAAGAGACCCAGTACTTC. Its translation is CSAKGLAGTPQETQYF.

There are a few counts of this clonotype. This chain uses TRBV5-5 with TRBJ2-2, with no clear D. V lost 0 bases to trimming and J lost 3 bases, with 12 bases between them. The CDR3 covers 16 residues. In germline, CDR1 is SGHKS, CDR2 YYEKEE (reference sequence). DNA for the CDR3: TGTGCCAGCAGCTTGGTGGGCGGCCTTGACACCGGGGAGCTGTTTTTT. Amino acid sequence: CASSLVGGLDTGELFF.

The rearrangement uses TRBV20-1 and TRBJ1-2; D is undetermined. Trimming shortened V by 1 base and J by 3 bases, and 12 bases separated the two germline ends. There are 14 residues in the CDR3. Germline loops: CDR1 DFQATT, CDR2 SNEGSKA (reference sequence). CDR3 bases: TGCAGTGCTAGAGCGGCAGGCCTTCACTATGGCTACACCTTC. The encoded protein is CSARAAGLHYGYTF.

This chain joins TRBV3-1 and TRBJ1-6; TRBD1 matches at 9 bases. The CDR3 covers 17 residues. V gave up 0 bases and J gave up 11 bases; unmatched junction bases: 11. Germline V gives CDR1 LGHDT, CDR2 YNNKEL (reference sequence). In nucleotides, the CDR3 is TGTGCCAGCAGCCAAGAGCTTACCGGGACAGGGACGACACCCCTCCACTTT. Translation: CASSQELTGTGTTPLHF. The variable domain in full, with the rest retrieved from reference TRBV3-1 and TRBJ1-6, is DTAVSQTPKYLVTQMGNDKSIKCEQNLGHDTMYWYKQDSKKFLKIMFSYNNKELIINETVPNRFSPKSPDKAHLNLHINSLELGDSAVYFCASSQELTGTGTTPLHFGNGTRLTVT.

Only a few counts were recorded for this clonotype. The CDR3 loop is CASSSRPGRGSGANVLTF. In DNA form, the CDR3 reads TGTGCCAGCAGTTCCCGACCGGGACGAGGGTCTGGGGCCAACGTCCTGACTTTC. The chain uses TRBV6-2 or TRBV6-3 and TRBJ2-6; D might be TRBD1 or TRBD2, each matching 5 bases. The CDR3 totals 18 residues. V lost 4 bases and J 1 base, leaving 17 bases between the germline ends. Looked up from germline, CDR1 is MNHEY and CDR2 is SVGEGT.

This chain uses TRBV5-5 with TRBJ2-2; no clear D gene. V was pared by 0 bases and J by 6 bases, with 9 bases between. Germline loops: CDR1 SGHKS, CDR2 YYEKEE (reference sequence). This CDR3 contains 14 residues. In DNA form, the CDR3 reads TGTGCCAGCAGCTTGGGGTATAGGGCCGGGGAGCTGTTTTTT. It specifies CASSLGYRAGELFF.

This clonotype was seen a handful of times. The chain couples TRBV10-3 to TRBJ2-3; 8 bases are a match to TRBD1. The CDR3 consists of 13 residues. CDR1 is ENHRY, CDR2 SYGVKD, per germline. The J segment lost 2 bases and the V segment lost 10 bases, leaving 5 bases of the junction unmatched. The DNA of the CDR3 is TGTGCCAGCGGGACAGGCGACACAGATACGCAGTATTTT. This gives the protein CASGTGDTDTQYF.

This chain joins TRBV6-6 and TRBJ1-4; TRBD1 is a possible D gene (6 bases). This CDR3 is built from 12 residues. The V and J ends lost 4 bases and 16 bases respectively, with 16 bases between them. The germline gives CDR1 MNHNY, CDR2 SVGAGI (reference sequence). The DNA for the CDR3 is TGTGCCAGCAGTTCCCAGGGGACAACGCAGTTTTTT. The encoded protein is CASSSQGTTQFF.

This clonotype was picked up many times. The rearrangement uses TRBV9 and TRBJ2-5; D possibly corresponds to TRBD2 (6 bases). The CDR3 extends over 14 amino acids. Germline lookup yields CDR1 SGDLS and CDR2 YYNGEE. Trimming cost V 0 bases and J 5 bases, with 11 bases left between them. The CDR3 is CASSVGGARETQYF. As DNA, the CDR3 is TGTGCCAGCAGCGTAGGCGGGGCGAGGGAGACCCAGTACTTC.

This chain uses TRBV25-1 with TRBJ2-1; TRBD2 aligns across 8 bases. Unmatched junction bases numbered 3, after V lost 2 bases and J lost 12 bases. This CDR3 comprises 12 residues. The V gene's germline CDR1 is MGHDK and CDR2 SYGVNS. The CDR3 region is CASSEPSGGQFF. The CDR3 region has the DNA TGTGCCAGCAGTGAACCCAGCGGGGGGCAGTTCTTC.

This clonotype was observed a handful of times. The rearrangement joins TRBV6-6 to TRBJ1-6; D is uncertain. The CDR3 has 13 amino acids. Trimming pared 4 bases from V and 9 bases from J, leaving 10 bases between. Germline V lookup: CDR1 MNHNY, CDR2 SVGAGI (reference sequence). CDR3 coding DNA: TGTGCCAGCAGTTTTAGTTTAGGTTCACCCCTCCACTTT. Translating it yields CASSFSLGSPLHF.

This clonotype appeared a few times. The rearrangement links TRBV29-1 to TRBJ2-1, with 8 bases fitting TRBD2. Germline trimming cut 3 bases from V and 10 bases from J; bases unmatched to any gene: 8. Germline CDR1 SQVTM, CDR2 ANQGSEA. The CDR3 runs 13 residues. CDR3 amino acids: CSVDEVAGFEQFF. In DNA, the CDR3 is TGCAGCGTTGATGAGGTAGCGGGATTCGAGCAGTTCTTC.

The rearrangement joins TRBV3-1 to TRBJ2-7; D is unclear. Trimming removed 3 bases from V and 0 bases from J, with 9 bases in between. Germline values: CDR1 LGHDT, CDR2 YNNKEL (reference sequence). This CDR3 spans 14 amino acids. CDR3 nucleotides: TGTGCCAGCAGCCATGGCCGGGCCTCCTACGAGCAGTACTTC. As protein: CASSHGRASYEQYF.